These 10 T cell receptor beta chains originate from one sample sequenced in a study of T cell responses to AZD1222 COVID-19 vaccine. Assay: immunoSEQ multiplex PCR; the TCRdb copy retains only in-frame clones and omits some. The sample includes about 160,000 clones, around nine tenths of them seen just once. Material: peripheral blood, obtained on day 0 of AZD1222 vaccination. Receptors originate from an adult in good health.

This clone came up a few times. The chain couples TRBV28 to TRBJ2-7; 7 nucleotides agree with TRBD1. Germline CDR1 MDHEN, CDR2 SYDVKM. V lost 7 bases to trimming and J lost 2 bases; unmatched junction nucleotides: 11. The CDR3 contains 15 residues. CDR3 in amino acids: CASTPSRQGTYEQYF. The DNA of the CDR3 is TGTGCCAGCACCCCCAGCCGACAGGGAACCTACGAGCAGTACTTC.

Here the CDR3 reads CASSAGLAGGLGAVDTQYF. The CDR3 DNA reads TGTGCCAGCAGCGCCGGATTAGCGGGGGGGCTTGGCGCGGTAGATACGCAGTATTTT. The rearrangement uses TRBV27 and TRBJ2-3, with 11 bases that match TRBD2. CDR3 length: 19 residues. Germline CDR1 and CDR2: MNHEY and SMNVEV (reference sequence). Germline trimming cut 6 bases from V and 5 bases from J; bases unmatched to any gene: 19.

The rearrangement joins TRBV3-1 (or the pseudogene TRBV3-2) to TRBJ2-7; TRBD2 might be the D (6 bases). Per germline, CDR1 LGHDT and CDR2 YNNKEL (reference sequence). The CDR3 sequence is 13 residues long. V dropped 2 bases and J dropped 7 bases, with 12 bases sitting between them. The CDR3 reads CASSQISGREQYF. DNA for the CDR3: TGTGCCAGCAGCCAAATCTCAGGGAGGGAGCAGTACTTC.

This chain links TRBV4-2 with TRBJ1-4; D might be TRBD1 (6 bases). V gave up 3 bases and J gave up 3 bases, with 14 bases separating them. The CDR3 runs 16 residues. The germline gives CDR1 LGHNA, CDR2 YNFKEQ. The CDR3 protein is CASSHTSGAPNEKLFF. As DNA, the CDR3 is TGTGCCAGCAGCCATACCTCGGGGGCCCCTAATGAAAAACTGTTTTTT.

The table lists this clone with a count of one. This chain connects TRBV30 to TRBJ1-1, with 9 positions matching TRBD1. From germline, CDR1 is GTSNPN and CDR2 SVGIG (reference sequence). V was pared by 2 bases and J by 1 base, with 5 bases of the junction left unmatched. The CDR3 is 15 amino acids. This chain's CDR3 is CAWSPGTGTNTEAFF. In DNA form, the CDR3 reads TGTGCCTGGAGTCCCGGGACAGGGACGAACACTGAAGCTTTCTTT.

V usage is TRBV14 and J usage is TRBJ2-4; the D gene is possibly TRBD2 (6 bases). V was trimmed by 4 bases and J by 0 bases, leaving 10 bases between them. Germline CDR1 SGHDN, CDR2 FVKESK. The CDR3 loop spans 15 amino acids. The CDR3 DNA reads as TGTGCCAGCAGCCGGGACTCCGTAGCCAAAAACATTCAGTACTTC. The encoded protein is CASSRDSVAKNIQYF. The variable domain in full, with the rest retrieved from reference TRBV14 and TRBJ2-4, is EAGVTQFPSHSVIEKGQTVTLRCDPISGHDNLYWYRRVMGKEIKFLLHFVKESKQDESGMPNNRFLAERTGGTYSTLKVQPAELEDSGVYFCASSRDSVAKNIQYFGAGTRLSVL.

This clone was seen more than once but under ten times. This chain links TRBV28 with TRBJ1-2, with 8 bases fitting TRBD1. Germline-derived CDR1 and CDR2 are MDHEN and SYDVKM. CDR3 length equals 19 residues. V trimming: 4 bases; J trimming: 2 bases; junction bases outside the gene matches: 18. Written as DNA, the CDR3 is TGTGCCAGCAGTTCATCCACCCCGGGAACAGGGGGTAGGAACTATGGCTACACCTTC. The encoded protein is CASSSSTPGTGGRNYGYTF.

Concerning this clone: Other nucleotide sequences from this sample produce the same CDR3. The V and J genes are TRBV27 and TRBJ2-7; TRBD1 matches at 8 bases. This CDR3 region has 13 residues. Per the germline V gene, CDR1 is MNHEY and CDR2 is SMNVEV (reference sequence). Trimming took 5 bases from V and 3 from J; bases not matched to a gene: 3. CDR3 sequence: CASSPDRGYEQYF. CDR3 nucleotides: TGTGCCAGCAGTCCTGACAGGGGCTACGAGCAGTACTTC.

V usage is TRBV2 and J usage is TRBJ2-5; D gene ambiguous. CDR1 and CDR2 from the germline V gene are SNHLY and FYNNEI. V lost 8 bases to trimming and J lost 3 bases, with 7 bases between them. The CDR3 covers 11 residues. CDR3 nucleotide sequence: TGTGCCAGCGGGAAGGAAGAGACCCAGTACTTC. Its translation is CASGKEETQYF.

The chain carries TRBV6-5 and TRBJ2-7; D call uncertain. This CDR3 region has 15 residues. Trimming left V 0 bases short and J 0 bases short, with 9 bases between. CDR1 is MNHEY and CDR2 is SVGAGI in the germline V gene. The CDR3 DNA follows: TGTGCCAGCAGTTACTCGTCAACGAGCTCCTACGAGCAGTACTTC. The encoded protein is CASSYSSTSSYEQYF.